The sequence of this T cell receptor (beta chain) was determined in a study of OX40 agonist ivuxolimab in advanced cancers. Whole-study context: Dose-escalation cases comprised hepatocellular carcinoma, melanoma, renal cell or head and neck cancer.

TCRdb's table, derived via immunoSEQ multiplex PCR, lists solely in-frame clones and lacks some. The table has 60,000 to 70,000 clones, 89% seen once. Germline CDR1 is SNHLY and CDR2 is FYNNEI. Trimming cost V 5 bases and J 2 bases, with 19 bases left between them. The CDR3 has 16 amino acids. The sampling schedule covered blood at baseline, cycle 4 day 1, and cycle 7 day 1. On this clone: The antigen is not known.

Study conclusions and caveats: The CD4+ and CD8+ T cells in the blood had expanded clonally by week 6 at 0.1 to 3.0 mg/kg.

This clonotype was obtained from an adult with an advanced solid tumor such as melanoma, head and neck, liver or kidney cancer. The rearrangement uses TRBV2 and TRBJ2-7; a weak D match, TRBD1 (5 bases). The sample was CD4+ or CD8+ T cells sorted from blood, taken in a trial of the OX40 agonist ivuxolimab. The CDR3 DNA reads as TGTGCCAGCAGTCTCCCCAGACAGAAACCGACCTACGAGCAGTACTTC. Amino acid sequence: CASSLPRQKPTYEQYF.